Described below is a single T cell receptor beta chain sequence and its context. The data belong to a study of blood T cell repertoires in COVID-19. Study overall: Samples of COVID-19 (acute and convalescent) were obtained from the United States, Italy and Spain. PBMCs, B-cell-depleted T cells, or T cells were the source of the cDNA or gDNA that made up the material.

Per the study methods: Amplification with reference gene primers provided the estimates of nucleated cell counts. Profiling relied on immunoSEQ multiplex PCR, and the TCRdb table lists in-frame clones only, not all of them. That table gives V, J and clone size, and the DNA gave D and trimming. The sample contains around 67,000 clones, about 80% of which appear only once. V shed 4 bases and J 5 bases; nucleotides not matched to a gene: 5. From germline, CDR1 is SGHRS and CDR2 YFSETQ. This CDR3 is built from 15 residues. The origin of this receptor is a woman in her seventies with acute or convalescent COVID-19. The V call is TRBV5-1, the J call TRBJ2-1, with 11 bases that match TRBD2. The sequenced material came from peripheral blood. The CDR3 sequence is CASSAGLADDNEQFF. Here the CDR3 DNA reads TGCGCCAGCAGCGCGGGACTAGCGGATGACAATGAGCAGTTCTTC.